This is a list of T cell receptor beta chains from one sample in a study of CD8+CD57+ T cells in acquired aplastic anemia. TCRdb re-analysed the reads in MiXCR, keeping a single row per CDR3 protein. The data show under 350,000 distinct CDR3 sequences, 45% to 65% seen once. The source material was sorted CD4+, CD8+, or CD8+CD57+ T cells (not recorded which) from PBMCs. The receptors here all came from a human donor with aplastic anemia. The CDR3 runs from the conserved cysteine through the conserved F or W. The D gene is left open where the match is weak. Size tells how often a clone was seen (once, few, many) or the class of an expanded clone, and some rows leave it out.

J	size	V	D	DNA	CDR3
TRBJ2-3	many	TRBV5-1	.	TGCGCCAGCAGCTTGGGGGTAGATTCCACAGATACGCAGTATTTT	CASSLGVDSTDTQYF
TRBJ2-5	.	TRBV29-1	TRBD2	TGCAGCGTTGAAGGACTAGCTGGTCAAGAGACCCAGTACTTC	CSVEGLAGQETQYF
TRBJ2-5	.	TRBV25-1	.	TGTGCCAGCAGTGAACTGGGAACAGAGACCCAGTACTTC	CASSELGTETQYF
TRBJ1-2	once	TRBV2	.	TGTGCCAGCAGTCTGGTTCACTATGGCTACACCTTC	CASSLVHYGYTF
TRBJ2-5	.	TRBV12-3/TRBV12-4	.	TGTGCCAGCAGCAGCGCCGATAGTCAAGAGACCCAGTACTTC	CASSSADSQETQYF
TRBJ1-1	.	TRBV2	TRBD1	TGTGCCAGCAGGGATGACAGGGTTGAAGCTTTCTTT	CASRDDRVEAFF
TRBJ1-1	.	TRBV25-1	.	TGTGCCAGCAGTCCCACCGCAGGGTGGTACACTGAAGCTTTCTTT	CASSPTAGWYTEAFF
TRBJ1-1	.	TRBV10-2	TRBD1	TGCGCCAGCAATCGGGACAGGGGGATGGCTTTCTTT	CASNRDRGMAFF
TRBJ2-3	.	TRBV7-8	.	TGTGCCAGCAGCTTAGCGCAACGGGGGTTCACAGATACGCAGTATTTT	CASSLAQRGFTDTQYF
TRBJ2-5	.	TRBV7-8	TRBD2	TGTGCCAGCAGCTTAGAAGGATTAGCGGGGGTTAAAGAGACCCAGTACTTC	CASSLEGLAGVKETQYF
TRBJ2-1	.	TRBV25-1	.	TGTGCCAGCAGTGAAGATCTTAAGGCAGGCGAGCAGTTCTTC	CASSEDLKAGEQFF
TRBJ2-7	many	TRBV6-6	.	TGTGCCAGCAGCAACAATGGATACGAGCAGTACTTC	CASSNNGYEQYF
TRBJ2-7	few	TRBV7-8	.	TGTGCCAGCAGCTTAGCGCGTTTGAAGGCCAGCTCCTACGAGCAGTACTTC	CASSLARLKASSYEQYF
TRBJ1-5	.	TRBV7-9	TRBD1	TGTGCCAGCAGCTCGTACGCCGGGACAGGGAACAATCAGCCCCAGCATTTT	CASSSYAGTGNNQPQHF
TRBJ1-6	few	TRBV7-2	TRBD1	TGTGCCAGCAGCCCAAGACAGGGTAATTCACCCCTCCACTTT	CASSPRQGNSPLHF
TRBJ1-5	.	TRBV7-2	.	TGTGCCAGCAGCTTAGGGGCTTCAGGGAGCGGTCAGCCCCAGCATTTT	CASSLGASGSGQPQHF
TRBJ2-1	many	TRBV5-8	.	TGTGCCAGCAGCCCGGGGACATTTTCCTACAATGAGCAGTTCTTC	CASSPGTFSYNEQFF
TRBJ2-7	.	TRBV7-9	TRBD1	TGTGCCAGCAGCCCCGGGACAGGGGTTCCCGAGCAGTACTTC	CASSPGTGVPEQYF
TRBJ2-6	few	TRBV12-3/TRBV12-4	.	TGTGCCAGCAGTTTAGGCCCCGATTCCTCTGGGGCCAACGTCCTGACTTTC	CASSLGPDSSGANVLTF
TRBJ2-5	few	TRBV29-1	.	TGCAGCGTTGGGCAGGGGCAAGAGACCCAGTACTTC	CSVGQGQETQYF
TRBJ1-1	.	TRBV19	.	TGTGCCAGTAGCGACAGCTCGATGAACACTGAAGCTTTCTTT	CASSDSSMNTEAFF
TRBJ1-1	many	TRBV2	.	TGTGCCACCCAGATTGCAGGAGCCACTGAAGCTTTCTTT	CATQIAGATEAFF
TRBJ2-3	.	TRBV24-1	TRBD2	TGTGCCACCAGCAAGACTAGCGGGAGCAGCCCAGATACGCAGTATTTT	CATSKTSGSSPDTQYF
TRBJ2-3	.	TRBV20-1	TRBD2	TGCAGTGCTAGGGGGCGGGGGGTCCCAGATACGCAGTATTTT	CSARGRGVPDTQYF
TRBJ1-3	.	TRBV20-1	.	TGCAGTGCTAGTTCGGCTGGAAACACCATATATTTT	CSASSAGNTIYF
TRBJ2-5	.	TRBV14	TRBD2	TGTGCCAGCAGCCAAGGACGGAGCGGGGGGGGCCAAGAGACCCAGTACTTC	CASSQGRSGGGQETQYF
TRBJ1-2	.	TRBV5-1	TRBD1	TGCGCCAGCAGCTCCGGGCGGGACAGTAGCTATGGCTACACCTTC	CASSSGRDSSYGYTF